This paragraph covers one T cell receptor beta chain sequence. Clinical history reported by participants formed the basis on which cohorts were assigned. These data come from a study of blood T cell repertoires in COVID-19. Here immunoSEQ multiplex PCR was the method, and the copy in TCRdb shows in-frame clones only, minus some. Here the sample spans 200,000 to 250,000 clones, roughly nine tenths being singletons. Sequencing was performed on PBMCs or T cells enriched from blood (not recorded which). The clonotype comes from a woman in her forties or fifties in a cohort exposed to, infected with or recovered from COVID-19 (not recorded which).

CDR3: CASSLGQYNEKLFF. CDR3 bases: TGTGCCAGCAGCTTAGGGCAGTATAATGAAAAACTGTTTTTT. The chain has TRBV11-2 and TRBJ1-4; D gene uncertain. The CDR3 runs 14 residues. Germline V gene data show CDR1 as SGHAT and CDR2 as FQNNGV. V was cut by 1 base and J by 4 bases, with 7 bases left in between.